This entry lists 12 T cell receptor beta chains sequenced from one sample in a study of blood T cell repertoires in COVID-19. Here immunoSEQ multiplex PCR was the method, and the copy in TCRdb shows in-frame clones only, minus some. The sample has roughly 190,000 clones, 70% to 85% seen once. Sample: peripheral blood. The receptors here all came from a woman aged 45 to 65 with acute or convalescent COVID-19.

The sample holds a few counts of this clone. The chain joins TRBV23-1 to TRBJ1-1; D call uncertain. TRBV23-1 belongs to the ORF category, with a function that is uncertain. The ends were cut back, 4 bases at V and 2 bases at J, with 14 bases in the middle. There are 15 residues in the CDR3. CDR3 nucleotides: TGCGCCAGCAGTCTAACGGTAACGTTTAACACTGAAGCTTTCTTT. Its protein product is CASSLTVTFNTEAFF.

V usage is TRBV10-3 and J usage is TRBJ2-3, with TRBD2 matching over 10 bases. J lost 3 bases, V lost 10 bases, and 10 bases had no gene match. This CDR3 spans 15 amino acids. Germline values: CDR1 ENHRY, CDR2 SYGVKD. The CDR3 bases are TGTGCCACCCACCCAGCGGGGGGGCGGACAGATACGCAGTATTTT. Encoded protein: CATHPAGGRTDTQYF.

The V gene is TRBV19, the J gene TRBJ2-1; 11 bases fit TRBD2. V was clipped by 5 bases and J by 3 bases; unmatched bases: 0. The CDR3 totals 14 residues. Germline-derived CDR1 and CDR2 are LNHDA and SQIVND (reference sequence). CDR3 protein: CASSGTSGYNEQFF. For the CDR3, the DNA is TGTGCCAGTAGTGGGACTAGCGGCTACAATGAGCAGTTCTTC. The variable domain in full, with the rest retrieved from reference TRBV19 and TRBJ2-1, is DGGITQSPKYLFRKEGQNVTLSCEQNLNHDAMYWYRQDPGQGLRLIYYSQIVNDFQKGDIAEGYSVSREKKESFPLTVTSAQKNPTAFYLCASSGTSGYNEQFFGPGTRLTVL.

This chain joins TRBV2 and TRBJ2-1; D might be TRBD2 (6 bases). The CDR3 consists of 15 residues. Germline assignment: CDR1 SNHLY and CDR2 FYNNEI. Trimming stripped 3 bases from V and 3 bases from J, with 12 bases between. CDR3 nucleotides: TGTGCCAGCAGTGACGGGCGGGGTCGCTACAATGAGCAGTTCTTC. Its translation is CASSDGRGRYNEQFF.

The rearrangement uses TRBV19 and TRBJ2-3; maybe TRBD1 (5 bases). With 10 bases removed from V and 2 bases from J, the gap between germline ends came to 13 bases. The CDR3 has 13 amino acids. Germline CDR1 reads LNHDA; CDR2 reads SQIVND (reference sequence). CDR3 in DNA: TGTGCCACCACTGGGGCCTTCACAGATACGCAGTATTTT. It yields the protein CATTGAFTDTQYF.

The chain recombines TRBV27 with TRBJ2-2, with 9 nucleotides matching TRBD1. This CDR3 comprises 16 residues. After removal of 5 bases from V and 3 bases from J, the junction contained 7 bases not matched to a gene. CDR1 is MNHEY, CDR2 SMNVEV, per germline (reference sequence). DNA of the CDR3: TGTGCCAGCAGTCCCTCCCGGACAGGGGACACCGGGGAGCTGTTTTTT. It translates to CASSPSRTGDTGELFF.

Here the CDR3 reads CASRENVGTVQETQYF. CDR3 DNA: TGTGCCAGCAGGGAGAACGTCGGGACTGTTCAAGAGACCCAGTACTTC. The chain links TRBV7-6 to TRBJ2-5; weak D call: TRBD2 (6 bases). Trimming took 6 bases from V and 2 from J, leaving 19 bases between them. Germline assignment: CDR1 SGHVS and CDR2 FNYEAQ. The CDR3 contains 16 residues.

The rearrangement uses TRBV3-1 (or the pseudogene TRBV3-2) and TRBJ2-7; no definite D call. V was trimmed by 5 bases and J by 9 bases, leaving 11 bases between them. Per germline, CDR1 LGHDT and CDR2 YNNKEL (reference sequence). The CDR3 is made up of 11 amino acids. CDR3 residues: CASSYASGQYF. DNA of the CDR3: TGTGCCAGCAGCTACGCCTCAGGGCAGTACTTC.

The genes are TRBV7-2 and TRBJ1-6; TRBD1 is a possible D gene (5 bases). Trimming took 4 bases from V and 7 from J, leaving 11 bases between them. The CDR3 has 14 amino acids. CDR1 SGHTA and CDR2 FQGNSA come from the germline V gene. The CDR3 nucleotides read TGTGCCAGCAGCTCCCGACAGATAAATTCACCCCTCCACTTT. Residues: CASSSRQINSPLHF.

V usage is TRBV25-1 and J usage is TRBJ1-2; 7 bases map to TRBD1. The V and J ends lost 1 base and 2 bases, in that order; junction bases with no gene match: 7. Germline lookup yields CDR1 MGHDK and CDR2 SYGVNS. CDR3 length: 16 amino acids. The CDR3 reads CASSEFTGAHNYGYTF. The CDR3 DNA sequence: TGTGCCAGCAGTGAATTTACAGGGGCCCACAACTATGGCTACACCTTC.

The rearrangement joins TRBV6-5 to TRBJ2-1; D possibly corresponds to TRBD2 (5 bases). V was shortened by 6 bases and J by 0 bases, with 12 bases between the two germline ends. Germline V gene lookup returns CDR1 MNHEY and CDR2 SVGAGI. The CDR3 loop spans 15 amino acids. The CDR3 DNA is TGTGCCAGCAGCCCACTAGGGAGCTCCTACAATGAGCAGTTCTTC. Encoded protein: CASSPLGSSYNEQFF.

Note on this clone: Other DNA sequences in the sample encode the same CDR3. The chain uses TRBV9 and TRBJ1-5; 8 bases agree with TRBD1. From germline, CDR1 is SGDLS and CDR2 YYNGEE. With V trimmed by 7 bases and J by 4 bases, 7 bases remained unmatched. The CDR3 covers 14 residues. The CDR3 nucleotides are TGTGCCAGCTCCGGGACAGGAGGGAATCAGCCCCAGCATTTT. Residues: CASSGTGGNQPQHF.